These 13 T cell receptor beta chains were all obtained from the same sample, sequenced in a study of OX40 agonist ivuxolimab in advanced cancers. Assay used: immunoSEQ multiplex PCR; TCRdb lists only in-frame clones, some missing. The sample lists some 90,000 clones, around 91% seen once, with 0.65% to 0.85% in the top ten. The sample in question was CD4+ or CD8+ T cells sorted from blood, obtained in a trial of the OX40 agonist ivuxolimab. These receptors were obtained from an adult with an advanced solid tumor such as melanoma, head and neck, liver or kidney cancer.

This clone was seen only once. V is TRBV7-9 and J is TRBJ2-4; TRBD1 matches at 8 bases. The V and J ends lost 7 bases and 4 bases, in that order; junction bases with no gene match: 15. This CDR3 has 17 residues. Germline CDR1 reads SEHNR; CDR2 reads FQNEAQ (reference sequence). CDR3 residues: CASMPGAPGQEKNIQYF. CDR3 nucleotides: TGTGCCAGCATGCCCGGCGCCCCGGGACAGGAGAAAAACATTCAGTACTTC.

J is TRBJ1-3 and V is TRBV7-3, with TRBD1 as a possible D gene (5 bases). The CDR3 length is 15 residues. The V end lost 1 base, the J end lost 1 base, and 8 bases lay between the germline ends. CDR1 and CDR2 (germline): SGHTA, FQGTGA. CDR3 amino acids: CASSLNPGSGNTIYF. CDR3 DNA sequence: TGTGCCAGCAGCTTAAATCCAGGGTCTGGAAACACCATATATTTT.

CDR3 nucleotides: TGTGCCAGCAGCGTAGTCGCAAGCGGGAGCCTCTACAATGAGCAGTTCTTC. Its protein is CASSVVASGSLYNEQFF. This chain joins TRBV9 and TRBJ2-1, with TRBD2 matching 8 bases. Germline V gene sequence: CDR1 SGDLS, CDR2 YYNGEE. CDR3 length: 17 residues. The J segment lost 3 bases and the V segment lost 0 bases, leaving 8 bases of the junction unmatched.

This clone was counted a few times. This chain uses TRBV27 with TRBJ2-4; TRBD1 matches 9 bases. CDR3 length: 15 residues. Unmatched junction bases numbered 6, after V lost 7 bases and J lost 2 bases. The germline V gene has CDR1 MNHEY and CDR2 SMNVEV (reference sequence). CDR3 coding DNA: TGTGCCAGCACACGACAGGGGGGTACCAAAAACATTCAGTACTTC. Translation gives CASTRQGGTKNIQYF.

DNA for the CDR3: TGCGCCAGCAGTAGCGGGACAGAGACCCAGTACTTC. Translating it yields CASSSGTETQYF. The chain uses TRBV5-1 and TRBJ2-5; 8 bases match TRBD2. J was trimmed by 4 bases and V by 5 bases; bases with no gene match: 1. The CDR3 is made up of 12 amino acids. CDR1 is SGHRS and CDR2 is YFSETQ in the germline V gene.

This chain connects TRBV5-1 to TRBJ2-5; 11 nucleotides line up with TRBD1. The CDR3 runs to 17 residues. Germline values: CDR1 SGHRS, CDR2 YFSETQ. V lost 4 bases and J lost 6; bases outside the gene matches: 14. The CDR3 nucleotides are TGCGCCAGCAGCCATCGAGGGGGGGGACAGGGGGGTCAGACCCAGTACTTC. Translation gives CASSHRGGGQGGQTQYF.

The V gene is TRBV11-3, the J gene TRBJ1-4; possible D gene TRBD1, 5 bases. The V end was cut by 5 bases, the J end by 5 bases, with 15 bases between. The CDR3 sequence is 15 residues long. The V gene's germline CDR1 is SGHNT and CDR2 YENEEA. The CDR3 here is CASSIGALGNEKLFF. CDR3 nucleotides: TGTGCCAGCAGCATCGGGGCTTTGGGCAATGAAAAACTGTTTTTT.

The chain uses TRBV5-6 and TRBJ1-1; D unresolved. Germline values: CDR1 SGHDT, CDR2 YYEEEE. CDR3 length equals 14 residues. Trimming left V 0 bases short and J 10 bases short, with 16 bases between. The CDR3 DNA is TGTGCCAGCAGCTTGGTAGGGTATCCCGAGGGAGCTTTCTTT. Its translation: CASSLVGYPEGAFF.

CDR3 DNA: TGTGCCAGCAGCCGTTTGACAGGGCTCCCCTACGAGCAGTACTTC. Translated, it gives CASSRLTGLPYEQYF. The chain combines TRBV5-6 with TRBJ2-7; 7 nucleotides agree with TRBD1. J was trimmed by 2 bases and V by 4 bases; bases with no gene match: 9. The germline gives CDR1 SGHDT, CDR2 YYEEEE. CDR3 length: 15 residues.

The J gene is TRBJ2-7, the V gene TRBV28, with 8 bases matching TRBD1. This CDR3 has 18 amino acids. Trimming removed 2 bases from V and 2 bases from J; junction bases left unmatched: 14. Germline loops: CDR1 MDHEN, CDR2 SYDVKM. CDR3 bases: TGTGCCAGCAGTTTACCAGACACCCTCTGGACAGGGACCTACGAGCAGTACTTC. It encodes CASSLPDTLWTGTYEQYF.

This chain joins TRBV7-2 and TRBJ2-4; 11 bases map to TRBD2. V lost 5 bases, J lost 9 bases, and 15 bases stayed unmatched. Looked up from germline, CDR1 is SGHTA and CDR2 is FQGNSA. The CDR3 sequence is 17 residues long. The CDR3 loop is CASSLSPRLAGQSIQYF. The DNA for the CDR3 is TGTGCCAGCAGCCTTTCACCCCGACTAGCGGGACAGAGCATTCAGTACTTC. Combining the CDR3 with reference TRBV7-2 and TRBJ2-4 gives the whole variable domain GAGVSQSPSNKVTEKGKDVELRCDPISGHTALYWYRQSLGQGLEFLIYFQGNSAPDKSGLPSDRFSAERTGGSVSTLTIQRTQQEDSAVYLCASSLSPRLAGQSIQYFGAGTRLSVL.

The genes are TRBV6-5 and TRBJ2-7, with TRBD1 matching over 8 bases. This CDR3 contains 13 residues. Germline V lookup: CDR1 MNHEY, CDR2 SVGAGI. The trim removed 6 bases at V and 6 bases at J, leaving 7 bases unmatched. CDR3 protein: CASRKGQGAEQYF. CDR3 bases: TGTGCCAGCAGAAAAGGACAGGGAGCCGAGCAGTACTTC.

V gene TRBV18 combines with J gene TRBJ1-2; 7 bases are shared with TRBD1. The V segment lost 2 bases and the J segment 0 bases; nucleotides outside the gene matches: 3. The CDR3 length is 15 residues. The germline gives CDR1 KGHSH, CDR2 LQKENI. As DNA, the CDR3 is TGTGCCAGCTCACCATTCGGGACAGCTAACTATGGCTACACCTTC. It is translated as CASSPFGTANYGYTF.